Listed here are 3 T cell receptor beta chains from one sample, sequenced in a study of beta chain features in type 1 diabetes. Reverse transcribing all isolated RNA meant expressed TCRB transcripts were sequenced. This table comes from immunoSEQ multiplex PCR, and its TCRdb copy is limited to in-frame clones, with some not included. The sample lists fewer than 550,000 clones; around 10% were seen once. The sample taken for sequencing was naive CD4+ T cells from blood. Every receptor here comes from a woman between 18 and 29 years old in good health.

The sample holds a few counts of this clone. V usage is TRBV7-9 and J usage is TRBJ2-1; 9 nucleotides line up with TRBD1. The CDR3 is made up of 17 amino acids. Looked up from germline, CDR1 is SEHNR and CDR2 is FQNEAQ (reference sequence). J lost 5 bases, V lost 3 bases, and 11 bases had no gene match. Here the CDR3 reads CASSFLSGTGLDNEQFF. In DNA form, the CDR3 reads TGTGCCAGCAGCTTTTTATCCGGGACAGGGCTTGACAATGAGCAGTTCTTC.

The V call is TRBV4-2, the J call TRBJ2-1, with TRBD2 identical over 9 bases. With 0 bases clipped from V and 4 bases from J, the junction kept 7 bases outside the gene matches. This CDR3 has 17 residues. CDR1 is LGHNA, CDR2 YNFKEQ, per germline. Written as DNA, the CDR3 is TGTGCCAGCAGCCAAGAGCGGGAGGGCGGATTTTACAATGAGCAGTTCTTC. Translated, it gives CASSQEREGGFYNEQFF.

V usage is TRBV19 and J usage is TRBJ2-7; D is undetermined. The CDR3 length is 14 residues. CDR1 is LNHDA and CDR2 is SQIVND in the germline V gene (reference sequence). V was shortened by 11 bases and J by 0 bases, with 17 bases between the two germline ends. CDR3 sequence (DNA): TGTGCCTCAAGGGTCCAGGCTAGCTCCTACGAGCAGTACTTC. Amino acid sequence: CASRVQASSYEQYF.